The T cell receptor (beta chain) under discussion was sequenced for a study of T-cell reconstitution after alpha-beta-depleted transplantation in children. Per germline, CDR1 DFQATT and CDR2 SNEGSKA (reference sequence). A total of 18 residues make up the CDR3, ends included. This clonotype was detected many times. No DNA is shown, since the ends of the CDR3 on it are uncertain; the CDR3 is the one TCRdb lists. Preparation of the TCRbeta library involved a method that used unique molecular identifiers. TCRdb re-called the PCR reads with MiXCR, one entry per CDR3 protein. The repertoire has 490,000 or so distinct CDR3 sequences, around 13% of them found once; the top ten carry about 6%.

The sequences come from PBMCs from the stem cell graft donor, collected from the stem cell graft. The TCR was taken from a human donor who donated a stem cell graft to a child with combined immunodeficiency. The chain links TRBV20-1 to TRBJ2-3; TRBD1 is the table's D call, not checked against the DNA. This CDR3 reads CSAAVLESLTGPSDTQYF.